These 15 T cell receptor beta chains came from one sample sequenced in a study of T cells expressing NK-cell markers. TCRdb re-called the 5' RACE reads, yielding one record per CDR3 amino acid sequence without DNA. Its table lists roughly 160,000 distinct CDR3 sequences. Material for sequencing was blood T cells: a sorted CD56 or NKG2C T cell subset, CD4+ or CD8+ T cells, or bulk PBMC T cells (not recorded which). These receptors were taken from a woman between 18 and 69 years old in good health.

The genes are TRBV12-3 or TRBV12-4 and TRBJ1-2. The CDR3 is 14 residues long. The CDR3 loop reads CASSLDSRGHGYTF.

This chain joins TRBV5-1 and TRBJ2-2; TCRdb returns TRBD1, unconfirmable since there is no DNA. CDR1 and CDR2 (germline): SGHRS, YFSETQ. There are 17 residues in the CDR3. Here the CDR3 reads CASSLILSRDGTGELFF.

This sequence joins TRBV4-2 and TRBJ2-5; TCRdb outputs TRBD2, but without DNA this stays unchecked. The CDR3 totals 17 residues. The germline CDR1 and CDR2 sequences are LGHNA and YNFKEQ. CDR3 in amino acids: CASSQEGSSGGQETQYF.

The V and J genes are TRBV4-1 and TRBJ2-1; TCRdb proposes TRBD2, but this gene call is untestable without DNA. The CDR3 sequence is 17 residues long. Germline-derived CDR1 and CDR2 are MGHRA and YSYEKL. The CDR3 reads CASGTPRNPSSYNEQFF.

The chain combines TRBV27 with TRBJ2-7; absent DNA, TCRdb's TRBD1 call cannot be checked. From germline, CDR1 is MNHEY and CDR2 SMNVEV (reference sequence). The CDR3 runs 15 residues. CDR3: CASSLRPDFSREQYF.

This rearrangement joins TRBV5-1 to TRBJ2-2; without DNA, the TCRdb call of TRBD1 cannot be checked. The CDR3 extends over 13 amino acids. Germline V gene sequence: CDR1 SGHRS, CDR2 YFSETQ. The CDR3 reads CASRTGNTGELFF. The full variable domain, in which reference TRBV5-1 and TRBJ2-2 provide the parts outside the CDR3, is KAGVTQTPRYLIKTRGQQVTLSCSPISGHRSVSWYQQTPGQGLQFLFEYFSETQRNKGNFPGRFSGRQFSNSRSEMNVSTLELGDSALYLCASRTGNTGELFFGEGSRLTVL.

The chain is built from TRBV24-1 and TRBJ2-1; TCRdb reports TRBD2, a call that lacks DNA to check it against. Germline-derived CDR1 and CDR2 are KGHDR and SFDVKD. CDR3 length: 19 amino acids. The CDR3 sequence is CATSDPTTSGSTLYNEQFF.

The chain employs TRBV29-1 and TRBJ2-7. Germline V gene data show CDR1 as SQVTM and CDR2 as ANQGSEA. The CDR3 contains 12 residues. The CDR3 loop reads CSVRVSSYEQYF.

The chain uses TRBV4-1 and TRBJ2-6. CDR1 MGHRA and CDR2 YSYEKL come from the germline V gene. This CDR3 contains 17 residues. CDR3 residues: CASSQWGTDSGANVLTF.

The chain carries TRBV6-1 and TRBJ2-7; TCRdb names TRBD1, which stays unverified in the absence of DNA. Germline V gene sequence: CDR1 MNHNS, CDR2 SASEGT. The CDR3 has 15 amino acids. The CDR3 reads CASSEGPRQGDEQYF.

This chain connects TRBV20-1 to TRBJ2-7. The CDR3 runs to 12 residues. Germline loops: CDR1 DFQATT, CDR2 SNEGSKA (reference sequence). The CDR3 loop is CSPRDPSYEQYF.

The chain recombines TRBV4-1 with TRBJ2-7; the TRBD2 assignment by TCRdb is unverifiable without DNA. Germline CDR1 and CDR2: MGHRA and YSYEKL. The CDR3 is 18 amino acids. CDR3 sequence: CASSQVRLEREFTYEQYF.

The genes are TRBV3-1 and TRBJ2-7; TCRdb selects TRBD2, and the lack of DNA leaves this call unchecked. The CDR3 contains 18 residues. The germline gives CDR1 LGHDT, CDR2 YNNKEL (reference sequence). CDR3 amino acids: CASTQKGSNRGRNYEQYF.

The CDR3 spells CASTDRGQAYEQYF. The chain combines TRBV2 with TRBJ2-7; TCRdb calls TRBD1, which cannot be checked without DNA. This CDR3 contains 14 residues. Germline lookup yields CDR1 SNHLY and CDR2 FYNNEI.

CDR3 amino acids: CASSTTAGTLREQYF. The rearrangement uses TRBV5-5 and TRBJ2-7; TCRdb's D call of TRBD1 is untestable without DNA. Germline lookup yields CDR1 SGHKS and CDR2 YYEKEE (reference sequence). This CDR3 is built from 15 residues. The complete variable domain, with remaining parts taken from reference TRBV5-5 and TRBJ2-7, reads DAGVTQSPTHLIKTRGQQVTLRCSPISGHKSVSWYQQVLGQGPQFIFQYYEKEERGRGNFPDRFSARQFPNYSSELNVNALLLGDSALYLCASSTTAGTLREQYFGPGTRLTVT.